Listed here are 6 T cell receptor beta chains from one sample, sequenced in a study of T-cell reconstitution after alpha-beta-depleted transplantation in children. Preparation of the TCRbeta library was carried out with unique molecular identifiers. TCRdb used MiXCR to reprocess the PCR reads, holding one entry per CDR3 protein. The sample consists of just over 200,000 distinct CDR3 sequences, 7.5% to 9.5% of them appearing once. Source: PBMCs, mostly from graft donor cells, taken 360 days after TCRalphabeta/CD19-depleted stem cell transplant. The receptor source for this set is a male patient aged 2 to 10 who had a stem cell transplant for acute myeloid leukemia, so the T cells may come from the graft donor.

This chain's CDR3 is CASSPRGTVESWLEQFF. The CDR3 DNA follows: TGTGCCAGCAGCCCTAGGGGGACCGTCGAGAGCTGGTTGGAGCAGTTCTTC. The V gene is TRBV7-9, the J gene TRBJ2-1, with D perhaps TRBD1 (6 bases). The germline gives CDR1 SEHNR, CDR2 FQNEAQ (reference sequence). CDR3 length: 17 residues. Trimming pared 5 bases from V and 10 bases from J, leaving 27 bases between.

This clonotype was counted ten times or more. This chain joins TRBV15 and TRBJ2-3; 10 positions agree with TRBD2. The CDR3 runs to 18 residues. Per the germline V gene, CDR1 is LNHNV and CDR2 is YYDKDF (reference sequence). The V segment lost 0 bases and the J segment 2 bases; nucleotides outside the gene matches: 8. CDR3: CATSRDRVLAGVTDTQYF. The CDR3 coding sequence is TGTGCCACCAGCAGAGATAGGGTCCTAGCGGGAGTCACAGATACGCAGTATTTT.

This clonotype has ten or more counts. CDR3 protein: CASSQLGLAGDNEQFF. The DNA for the CDR3 is TGCGCCAGCAGCCAATTAGGACTAGCGGGAGACAATGAGCAGTTCTTC. The J gene is TRBJ2-1, the V gene TRBV4-1; 13 bases align to TRBD2. CDR1 MGHRA and CDR2 YSYEKL come from the germline V gene. J gave up 5 bases and V 2 bases, and 3 bases lay outside the gene matches. CDR3 length: 16 amino acids.

The chain has TRBV4-1 and TRBJ1-6; D might be TRBD1 (5 bases). The CDR3 extends over 16 amino acids. CDR1 is MGHRA, CDR2 YSYEKL, per germline. Trimming took off 4 bases at V and 5 bases at J, with 15 bases between the two ends. CDR3 bases: TGCGCCAGCAGCCGACCAACAGGATTGAATAATTCACCCCTCCACTTT. It encodes CASSRPTGLNNSPLHF.

This clonotype was recorded at least ten times. The chain links TRBV7-8 to TRBJ2-1; D gene ambiguous. Trimming took 2 bases from V and 8 from J, leaving 25 bases between them. Germline loops: CDR1 SGHVS, CDR2 FQNEAQ. The CDR3 is 18 amino acids. The CDR3 coding sequence is TGTGCCAGCAGCTTATTGCGCCGTGGATTCCCTCCTGACGATGAGCAGTTCTTC. This translates into CASSLLRRGFPPDDEQFF.

This clonotype was found many times. The V call is TRBV24-1, the J call TRBJ2-1; 8 bases line up with TRBD2. V was clipped by 4 bases and J by 9 bases; unmatched bases: 10. There are 15 residues in the CDR3. Germline V gene lookup returns CDR1 KGHDR and CDR2 SFDVKD. The CDR3 DNA sequence: TGTGCCACCAGTGACCCCGGGACTAGTCGCGGTGAGCAGTTCTTC. Residues: CATSDPGTSRGEQFF.